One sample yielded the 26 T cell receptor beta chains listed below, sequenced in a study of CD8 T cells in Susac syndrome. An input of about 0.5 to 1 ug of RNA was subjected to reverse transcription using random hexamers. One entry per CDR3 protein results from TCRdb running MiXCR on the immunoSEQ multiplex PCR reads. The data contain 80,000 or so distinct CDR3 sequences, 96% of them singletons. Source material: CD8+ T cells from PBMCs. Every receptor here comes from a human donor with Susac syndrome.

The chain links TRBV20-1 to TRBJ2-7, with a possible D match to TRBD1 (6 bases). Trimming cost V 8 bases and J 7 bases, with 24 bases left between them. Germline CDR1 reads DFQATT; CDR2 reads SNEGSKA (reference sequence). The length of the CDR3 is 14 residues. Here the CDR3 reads CSTRAGTSDFEQYF. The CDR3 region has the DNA TGCAGTACCCGAGCCGGGACATCAGATTTTGAGCAGTACTTC.

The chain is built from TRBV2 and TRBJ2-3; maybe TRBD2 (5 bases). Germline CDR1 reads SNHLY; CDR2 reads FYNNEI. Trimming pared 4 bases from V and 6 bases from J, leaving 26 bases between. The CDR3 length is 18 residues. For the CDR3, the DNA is TGTGCCAGCAGTGTTGAGGGAACGACCCCCTCATTTGGTGATACGCAGTATTTT. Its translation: CASSVEGTTPSFGDTQYF. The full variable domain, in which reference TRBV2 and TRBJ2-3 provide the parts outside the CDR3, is EPEVTQTPSHQVTQMGQEVILRCVPISNHLYFYWYRQILGQKVEFLVSFYNNEISEKSEIFDDQFSVERPDGSNFTLKIRSTKLEDSAMYFCASSVEGTTPSFGDTQYFGPGTRLTVL.

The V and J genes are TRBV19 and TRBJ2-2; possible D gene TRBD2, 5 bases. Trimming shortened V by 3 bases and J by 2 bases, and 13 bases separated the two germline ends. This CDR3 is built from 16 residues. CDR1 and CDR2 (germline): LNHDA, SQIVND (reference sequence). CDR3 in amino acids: CASSIEGAPNTGELFF. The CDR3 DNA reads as TGTGCCAGTAGTATCGAGGGAGCCCCTAACACCGGGGAGCTGTTTTTT.

Here the CDR3 DNA reads TGTGCCACCAGTGACCGATCCCCGGGACAGGAGTTCTACGAGCAGTACTTC. This gives the protein CATSDRSPGQEFYEQYF. J is TRBJ2-7 and V is TRBV24-1, with 8 positions matching TRBD1. V dropped 4 bases and J dropped 3; count of bases not matched to a gene: 13. The CDR3 loop spans 17 amino acids. The germline gives CDR1 KGHDR, CDR2 SFDVKD.

This CDR3 reads CASKTGKNTEAFF. The DNA of the CDR3 is TGCGCCAGCAAGACAGGGAAGAACACTGAAGCTTTCTTT. This chain links TRBV5-1 with TRBJ1-1, with TRBD1 matching over 7 bases. The junction had 3 bases not matched to a gene; V was cut back by 6 bases and J by 1 base. The CDR3 length is 13 residues. From germline, CDR1 is SGHRS and CDR2 YFSETQ.

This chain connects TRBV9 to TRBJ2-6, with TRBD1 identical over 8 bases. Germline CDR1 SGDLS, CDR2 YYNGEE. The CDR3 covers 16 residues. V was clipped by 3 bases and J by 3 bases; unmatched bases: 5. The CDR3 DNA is TGTGCCAGCAGCGCGACAGGGGTAGTTGGGGCCAACGTCCTGACTTTC. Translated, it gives CASSATGVVGANVLTF. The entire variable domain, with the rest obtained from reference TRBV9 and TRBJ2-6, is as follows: DSGVTQTPKHLITATGQRVTLRCSPRSGDLSVYWYQQSLDQGLQFLIQYYNGEERAKGNILERFSAQQFPDLHSELNLSSLELGDSALYFCASSATGVVGANVLTFGAGSRLTVL.

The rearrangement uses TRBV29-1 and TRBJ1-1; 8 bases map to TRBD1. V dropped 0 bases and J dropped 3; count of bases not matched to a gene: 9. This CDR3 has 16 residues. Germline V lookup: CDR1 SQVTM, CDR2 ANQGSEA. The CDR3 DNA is TGCAGCGTTGAAGATTTTGGGACAGGAGACTACACTGAAGCTTTCTTT. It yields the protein CSVEDFGTGDYTEAFF.

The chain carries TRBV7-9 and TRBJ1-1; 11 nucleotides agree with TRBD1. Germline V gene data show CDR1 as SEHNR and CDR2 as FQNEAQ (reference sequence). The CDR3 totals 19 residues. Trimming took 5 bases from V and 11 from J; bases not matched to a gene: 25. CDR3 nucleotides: TGTGCCAGCAGCCCGAATTGGGACGTTGGACAGGGGGCCCGTACGCGGGCTTTCTTT. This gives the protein CASSPNWDVGQGARTRAFF. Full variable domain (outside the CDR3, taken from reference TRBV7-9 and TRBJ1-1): DTGVSQNPRHKITKRGQNVTFRCDPISEHNRLYWYRQTLGQGPEFLTYFQNEAQLEKSRLLSDRFSAERPKGSFSTLEIQRTEQGDSAMYLCASSPNWDVGQGARTRAFFGQGTRLTVV.

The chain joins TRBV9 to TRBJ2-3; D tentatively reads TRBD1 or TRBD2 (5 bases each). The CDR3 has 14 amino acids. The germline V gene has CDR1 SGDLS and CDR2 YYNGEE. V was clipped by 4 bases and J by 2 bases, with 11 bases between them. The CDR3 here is CASSLRDATDTQYF. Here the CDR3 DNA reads TGTGCCAGCAGCCTCCGGGACGCCACAGATACGCAGTATTTT.

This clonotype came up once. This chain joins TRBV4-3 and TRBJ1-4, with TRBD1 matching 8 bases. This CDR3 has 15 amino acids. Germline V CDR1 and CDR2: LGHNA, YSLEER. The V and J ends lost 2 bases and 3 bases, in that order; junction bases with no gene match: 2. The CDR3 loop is CASSQQDRANEKLFF. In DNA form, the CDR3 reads TGCGCCAGCAGCCAACAGGACAGGGCTAATGAAAAACTGTTTTTT.

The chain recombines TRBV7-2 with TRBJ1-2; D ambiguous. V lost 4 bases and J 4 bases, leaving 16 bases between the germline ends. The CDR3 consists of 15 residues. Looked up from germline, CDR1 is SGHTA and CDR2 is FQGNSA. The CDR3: CASSSGLRSLYGYTF. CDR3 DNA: TGTGCCAGCAGCTCGGGCCTAAGATCCCTCTATGGCTACACCTTC.

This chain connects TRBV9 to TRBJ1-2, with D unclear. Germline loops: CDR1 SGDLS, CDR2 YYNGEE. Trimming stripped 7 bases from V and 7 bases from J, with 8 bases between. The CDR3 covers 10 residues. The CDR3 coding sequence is TGTGCCAGCCAAGGTTCTGGCTACACCTTC. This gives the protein CASQGSGYTF.

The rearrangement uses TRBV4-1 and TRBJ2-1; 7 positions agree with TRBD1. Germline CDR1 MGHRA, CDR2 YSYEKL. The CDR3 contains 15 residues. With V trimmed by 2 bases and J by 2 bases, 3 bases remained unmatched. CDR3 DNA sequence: TGCGCCAGCAGCCAACCCGGGACAGCCTACAATGAGCAGTTCTTC. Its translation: CASSQPGTAYNEQFF.

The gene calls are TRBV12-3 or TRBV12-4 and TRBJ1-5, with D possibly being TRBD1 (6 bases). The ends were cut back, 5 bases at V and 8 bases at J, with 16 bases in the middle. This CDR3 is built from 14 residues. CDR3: CASSPDRPLEPQHF. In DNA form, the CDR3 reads TGTGCCAGCAGTCCCGACAGGCCCTTGGAGCCCCAGCATTTT.

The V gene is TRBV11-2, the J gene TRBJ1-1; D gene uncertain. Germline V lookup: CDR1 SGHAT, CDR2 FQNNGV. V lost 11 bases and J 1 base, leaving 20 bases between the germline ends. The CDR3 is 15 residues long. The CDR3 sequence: CAAQTSRGGNTEAFF. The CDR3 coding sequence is TGTGCCGCCCAGACCTCCCGCGGTGGGAACACTGAAGCTTTCTTT. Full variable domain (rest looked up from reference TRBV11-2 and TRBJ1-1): EAGVAQSPRYKIIEKRQSVAFWCNPISGHATLYWYQQILGQGPKLLIQFQNNGVVDDSQLPKDRFSAERLKGVDSTLKIQPAKLEDSAVYLCAAQTSRGGNTEAFFGQGTRLTVV.

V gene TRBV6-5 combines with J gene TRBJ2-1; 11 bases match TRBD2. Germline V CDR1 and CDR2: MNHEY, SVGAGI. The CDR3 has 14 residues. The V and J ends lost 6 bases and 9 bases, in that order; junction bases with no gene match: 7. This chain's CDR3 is CASRPSGRQGEQFF. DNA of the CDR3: TGTGCCAGCAGGCCTAGCGGGAGGCAAGGTGAGCAGTTCTTC.

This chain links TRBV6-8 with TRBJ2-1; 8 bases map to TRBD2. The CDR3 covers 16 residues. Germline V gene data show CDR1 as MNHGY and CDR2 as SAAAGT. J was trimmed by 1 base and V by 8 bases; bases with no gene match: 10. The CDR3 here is CASRPVAGGSYNEQFF. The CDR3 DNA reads TGTGCCAGCCGCCCCGTGGCGGGGGGTTCCTACAATGAGCAGTTCTTC.

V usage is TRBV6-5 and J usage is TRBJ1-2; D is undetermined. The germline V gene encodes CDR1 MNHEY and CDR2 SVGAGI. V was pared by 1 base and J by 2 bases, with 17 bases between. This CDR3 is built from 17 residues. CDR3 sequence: CASSYFLGLEGNYGYTF. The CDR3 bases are TGTGCCAGCAGTTACTTCCTCGGGCTGGAAGGAAACTATGGCTACACCTTC.

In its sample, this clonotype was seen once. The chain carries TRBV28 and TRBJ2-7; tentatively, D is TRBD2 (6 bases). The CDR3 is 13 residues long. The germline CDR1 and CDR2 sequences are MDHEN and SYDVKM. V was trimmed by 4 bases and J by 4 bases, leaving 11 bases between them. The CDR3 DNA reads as TGTGCCAGCAGTTCGGGAGTAGGATACGAGCAGTACGTC. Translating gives CASSSGVGYEQYV.

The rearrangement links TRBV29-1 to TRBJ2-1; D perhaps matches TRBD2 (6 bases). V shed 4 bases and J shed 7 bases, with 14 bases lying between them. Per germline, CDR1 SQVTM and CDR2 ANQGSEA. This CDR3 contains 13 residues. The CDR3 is CSVAGGRRNEQFF. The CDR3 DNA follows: TGCAGCGTTGCAGGAGGGAGAAGGAATGAGCAGTTCTTC.

The CDR3 sequence: CASSQDSSGGELFF. The DNA of the CDR3 is TGCGCCAGCAGCCAGGACAGCAGTGGCGGGGAGCTGTTTTTT. This sequence joins TRBV4-3 and TRBJ2-2; a possible D gene is TRBD1 (6 bases). Trimming took 3 bases from V and 7 from J, leaving 12 bases between them. The CDR3 is 14 residues long. The germline V gene encodes CDR1 LGHNA and CDR2 YSLEER.

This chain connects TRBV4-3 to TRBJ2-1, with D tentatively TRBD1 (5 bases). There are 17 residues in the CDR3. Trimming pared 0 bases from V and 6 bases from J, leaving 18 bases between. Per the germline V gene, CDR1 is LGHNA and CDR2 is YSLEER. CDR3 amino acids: CASSQEAGRILPNEQFF. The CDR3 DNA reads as TGCGCCAGCAGCCAAGAAGCAGGGCGGATACTACCCAATGAGCAGTTCTTC.

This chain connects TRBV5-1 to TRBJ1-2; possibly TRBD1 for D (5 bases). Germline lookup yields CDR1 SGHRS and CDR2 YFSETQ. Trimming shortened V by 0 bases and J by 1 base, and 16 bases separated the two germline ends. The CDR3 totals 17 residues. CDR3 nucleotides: TGCGCCAGCAGCTTGGGAGGGGACCCGTCCTTTAACTATGGCTACACCTTC. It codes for CASSLGGDPSFNYGYTF.

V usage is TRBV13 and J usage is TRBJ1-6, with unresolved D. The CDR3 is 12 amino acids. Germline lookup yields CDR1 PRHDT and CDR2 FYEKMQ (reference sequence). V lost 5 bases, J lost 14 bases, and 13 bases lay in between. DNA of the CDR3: TGTGCCAGCAGCGGGTCCAAACGGGCCCTCCACTTT. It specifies CASSGSKRALHF.

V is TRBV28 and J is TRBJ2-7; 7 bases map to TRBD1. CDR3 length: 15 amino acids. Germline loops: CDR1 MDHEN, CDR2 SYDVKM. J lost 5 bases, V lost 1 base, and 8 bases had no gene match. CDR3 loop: CASSLSATGSDEQYF. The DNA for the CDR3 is TGTGCCAGCAGTTTATCCGCGACAGGGAGTGACGAGCAGTACTTC.

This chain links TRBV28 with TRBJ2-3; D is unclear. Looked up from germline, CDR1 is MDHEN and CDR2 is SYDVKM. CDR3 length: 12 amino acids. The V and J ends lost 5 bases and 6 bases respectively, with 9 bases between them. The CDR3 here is CASSGPLDTQYF. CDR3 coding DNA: TGTGCCAGCAGTGGGCCTCTGGATACGCAGTATTTT.